The clone carrying this TCR beta chain has just one count. As yet, its antigen is unknown. The same CDR3 arises from other DNA sequences in this sample as well. This specimen comes from a study of siplizumab effects on memory and regulatory T cells. The study, taken as a whole, reports: With siplizumab, mappable alloreactive CD4+ clones averaged about 70% Treg-derived, versus roughly 25% in controls.

Repertoires were generated with immunoSEQ multiplex PCR, while TCRdb's copy carries only in-frame clones and drops some. The sample carries 80,000 to 130,000 clones, 80% to 95% recorded once. Germline V gene data show CDR1 as KGHSH and CDR2 as LQKENI. The V end was cut by 3 bases, the J end by 5 bases, with 7 bases between. The CDR3 sequence is 12 residues long. Material for sequencing was CD4+ T cells sorted from blood. The sequence derives from a human donor in good health. Some clones in this sample may be carry-over from other donors' samples. V is TRBV18 and J is TRBJ2-5; D not resolved. The CDR3 DNA sequence: TGTGCCAGCTCACCGGCCCTGGAGACCCAGTACTTC. Translated: CASSPALETQYF. Combining the CDR3 with reference TRBV18 and TRBJ2-5 gives the whole variable domain NAGVMQNPRHLVRRRGQEARLRCSPMKGHSHVYWYRQLPEEGLKFMVYLQKENIIDESGMPKERFSAEFPKEGPSILRIQQVVRGDSAAYFCASSPALETQYFGPGTRLLVL.